This T cell receptor (beta chain) is drawn from a study of post-analysis software for immune sequencing data. For the study at large: Clinical courses comprised relapsing-remitting, secondary progressive and progressive-relapsing multiple sclerosis.

In this sample, this clonotype turned up many times. Its cognate antigen is unknown. Tagging with unique molecular identifiers was a feature of the TCR beta cDNA libraries. TCRdb used MiXCR to reprocess the PCR reads, holding one entry per CDR3 protein. The table has about 460,000 distinct CDR3 sequences, approximately 45% seen once. General observations from the study: In patients, TRBV5-6, TRBV5-1 and TRBV20-1 belonged to roughly 5 TRBV segments found more frequently than in controls.

V was shortened by 6 bases and J by 6 bases, with 9 bases between the two germline ends. The germline CDR1 and CDR2 sequences are MNHEY and SMNVEV (reference sequence). The CDR3 extends over 12 amino acids. This chain links TRBV27 with TRBJ2-1; D may be TRBD2 (5 bases). This receptor was taken from a girl aged 10 to 17 with multiple sclerosis. The sample comprised blood. The CDR3 is CASSFGGNEQFF. The CDR3 DNA sequence: TGTGCCAGCAGCTTTGGAGGCAATGAGCAGTTCTTC.